A single T cell receptor (beta chain) is shown here with its context. Its antigen is unidentified. The CDR3 has 15 amino acids. Germline CDR1 is SGDLS and CDR2 is YYNGEE. V dropped 3 bases and J dropped 3; count of bases not matched to a gene: 4. The sample originates from a study of early T cells in non-severe SARS-CoV-2 infection. In the study overall: Unsorted whole blood bulk RNA was sequenced, with unpaired chains.

Unique molecular identifier tags were affixed to discrete cDNA molecules. TCRdb called the 5' RACE reads again in MiXCR, with one record for every CDR3 protein. The sample has more than 45,000 distinct CDR3 sequences, about 12% seen once. Study results and limitations: VDJdb-based annotation leaned toward anti-spike CD8 responses and missed private and CD4 specificities.

This chain joins TRBV9 and TRBJ2-3, with 10 bases lining up with TRBD2. This receptor was obtained from an adult who was a healthcare worker with PCR-confirmed SARS-CoV-2 infection or an uninfected control (not recorded which). The sequencing input was whole blood. The CDR3 bases are TGTGCCAGCAGCGCCGGGACTAGCGAGACAGATACGCAGTATTTT. Amino acid sequence: CASSAGTSETDTQYF.